The source of this T cell receptor beta chain is a study of monozygotic twins with inflammatory bowel disease (dated by TCRdb to between 2017 and 2020). For the wider study: A total of roughly 28 monozygotic twin pairs were included in the full study, comprising nine German pairs (four IBD-concordant, five IBD-discordant) and 19 IBD-discordant Danish pairs. Disease-associated traits were sought mainly through comparisons between IBD patients and their genetically identical healthy co-twins within discordant pairs. Each individual had, on average, about 151 000 unique TCRalpha sequences and 181 000 unique TCRbeta sequences available for analysis. General study outcomes and caveats: Differing immunosuppressive treatments among patients may have added background noise and inter-individual variability to the repertoires. Concordant and discordant twins showed no difference in repertoire similarity, possibly because of limited statistical power. IBD patients had lower TCRbeta repertoire diversity, measured by the inverse Simpson index, than their healthy co-twins. The analysis was unable to tell different T cell subtypes apart. Compared with healthy twins, IBD patients shared fewer clonotypes with other individuals, and the difference was most pronounced in patients with signs of disease activity. No single strong signal or clonotype linked to IBD turned up in the results, so the idea that one exists was not supported.

From each donor, a roughly 2.5 ml peripheral blood sample was collected into PAXgene tubes and stored at -80 degrees C. Without any T cell sorting, total RNA was extracted from whole blood using the PAXgene blood miRNA kit on an automated QIAcube. Peripheral blood from monozygotic twin pairs concordant or discordant for inflammatory bowel disease was subjected to deep TCRalpha and TCRbeta repertoire profiling with unique molecular barcoding. Smoking habits were recorded for all twin pairs, and individuals were classified as current, former or never smokers. Libraries came from 5' RACE. Each TCR library was prepared from 3,000 to 4,500 ng of total RNA. For each sample, cDNA synthesis with SMARTScribe reverse transcriptase was split into eight separate reactions. During cDNA synthesis, unique molecular identifiers containing a 6-nucleotide sample barcode were introduced by template switching. TCRalpha and TCRbeta cDNA was amplified in two nested PCRs of around 15 and 10 cycles, and bead purification was carried out after each PCR. Before amplification, the cDNA was both treated with uracil DNA-glycosylase and purified with the QIAquick PCR purification kit. The second PCR added Illumina TruSeq-compatible adapters along with sample-specific barcodes. TapeStation and Qubit were used to check library quality and concentration, and 5 ng of each library went into the pool. Pooled libraries were sequenced on an Illumina HiSeq2500 single-index Rapid Run with 2 x 100 bp reads and custom sequencing primers. On the authors' methods: MiGEC version 1.2.6 was used for UMI-based consensus assembly, which corrected PCR and sequencing errors. V(D)J alignment, clonotype assembly and CDR3 extraction were performed with MiXCR version 2.1.1. To normalise gene usage, clonotype sharing and MAIT/NKT TCR abundance, the top 1000, 10 000 and 20 000 clonotypes in each sample were analysed. Diversity was computed as the inverse Simpson index with the vegan R package after downsampling to 27 000 UMIs. Statistical testing used paired Mann-Whitney U tests on the discordant twin pairs and applied Benjamini-Hochberg correction for multiple testing. After the reads were reprocessed by TCRdb, one entry was made per CDR3 protein sequence, with no DNA. V and J calls and clone size were set by TCRdb, not the authors. The sample table holds 170,000 or so distinct CDR3 sequences. Jointly, the top ten make up about 7.4% of the sample.

About this clonotype: There is no known antigen for this receptor.

The CDR3, cysteine through phenylalanine, is 14 amino acids long. No DNA was logged. In the germline V gene (reference sequence), CDR1 corresponds to MNHEY and CDR2 to SMNVEV. The chain uses TRBV27 and TRBJ1-1; TCRdb proposes TRBD1, but this gene call is untestable without DNA. The receptor was derived from a human donor with ulcerative colitis or Crohn's disease, or a healthy co-twin of an affected twin (not recorded which). Sequenced sample: blood. The CDR3 corresponds to CASSLDRGNTEAFF.